Here is one TCR beta chain with its context. V lost 4 bases and J lost 0, with 11 bases in between. CDR1 is SGHRS and CDR2 is YFSETQ in the germline V gene. The CDR3 contains 14 residues. The data were taken from a study of T cells after yellow fever vaccination. TCRdb recomputed calls from the 5' RACE reads with MiXCR, one row per CDR3 protein. The sample carries a few hundred thousand distinct CDR3 sequences, approximately 3.3% recorded once. Sequencing was performed on CD4+ T cells sorted from PBMCs, taken 10 days after the yellow fever booster vaccination. This sequence originates from a man between 18 and 35 years old who received the YFV17D yellow fever vaccine. The chain is built from TRBV5-1 and TRBJ2-7; D unresolved. The CDR3 nucleotides are TGCGCCAGCAGCCCTACATTCACCTCCTACGAGCAGTACTTC. Its translation: CASSPTFTSYEQYF.